Below, 24 T cell receptor beta chains from the same sample are listed, as sequenced in a study of shared T cell receptors in the human thymus. Measured with immunoSEQ multiplex PCR; TCRdb has only the in-frame clones, and not every one. The sample includes fewer than 700,000 clones, around 89% of them seen just once. The sample was also linked to a second study, of human thymus T cells.

The specimen was thymocytes. The receptors originated from a boy in the first two years of life with a congenital heart defect.

V usage is TRBV2 and J usage is TRBJ2-7, with 7 bases that match TRBD2. Germline V gene sequence: CDR1 SNHLY, CDR2 FYNNEI. The CDR3 runs to 15 residues. The trim removed 2 bases at V and 4 bases at J, leaving 8 bases unmatched. The CDR3 bases are TGTGCCAGCAGTGAAAGCTGGGGGGGAGAATACGAGCAGTACTTC. Its translation: CASSESWGGEYEQYF.

The V and J genes are TRBV2 and TRBJ1-5; D not certain. The germline V and J ends were trimmed by 2 bases and 2 bases, with 7 bases remaining between them. Germline loops: CDR1 SNHLY, CDR2 FYNNEI. The CDR3 sequence is 14 residues long. The CDR3 here is CASSESRGNQPQHF. The DNA of the CDR3 is TGTGCCAGCAGTGAATCCCGGGGCAATCAGCCCCAGCATTTT.

This clone was counted a few times. This sample includes further DNA sequences coding for the same CDR3. V is TRBV30 and J is TRBJ1-1, with no clear D. The CDR3 is 14 amino acids. The V gene's germline CDR1 is GTSNPN and CDR2 SVGIG (reference sequence). Trimming took off 0 bases at V and 8 bases at J, with 16 bases between the two ends. The CDR3 coding sequence is TGTGCCTGGAGTGTACGCTCCAGGCCCCAAGAAGCTTTCTTT. It is translated as CAWSVRSRPQEAFF.

This rearrangement joins TRBV7-2 to TRBJ1-4; 8 nucleotides align to TRBD1. The CDR3 is made up of 13 amino acids. The trim removed 4 bases at V and 8 bases at J, leaving 3 bases unmatched. Germline CDR1 and CDR2: SGHTA and FQGNSA. CDR3 amino acids: CASSWGTGEKLFF. The CDR3 DNA follows: TGTGCCAGCAGCTGGGGGACAGGCGAAAAACTGTTTTTT. The complete variable domain, with remaining parts taken from reference TRBV7-2 and TRBJ1-4, reads GAGVSQSPSNKVTEKGKDVELRCDPISGHTALYWYRQSLGQGLEFLIYFQGNSAPDKSGLPSDRFSAERTGGSVSTLTIQRTQQEDSAVYLCASSWGTGEKLFFGSGTQLSVL.

V and J are TRBV7-8 and TRBJ2-7; TRBD2 matches 13 bases. CDR3 length: 16 residues. The V segment lost 1 base and the J segment 2 bases; nucleotides outside the gene matches: 2. Germline assignment: CDR1 SGHVS and CDR2 FQNEAQ. CDR3 protein: CASSLGGLAGPYEQYF. The CDR3, as DNA: TGTGCCAGCAGCTTAGGGGGACTAGCGGGACCCTACGAGCAGTACTTC.

The rearrangement links TRBV7-8 to TRBJ2-2, with D possibly being TRBD1 (5 bases). Trimming removed 1 base at V and 5 bases at J, with 5 bases between. This CDR3 has 13 amino acids. In germline, CDR1 is SGHVS, CDR2 FQNEAQ. The CDR3 protein is CASSLEGTGELFF. The CDR3, as DNA: TGTGCCAGCAGCTTAGAGGGGACCGGGGAGCTGTTTTTT.

The chain has TRBV11-2 and TRBJ2-7; 7 bases fit TRBD2. Germline assignment: CDR1 SGHAT and CDR2 FQNNGV. The CDR3 is made up of 14 amino acids. The trim removed 2 bases at V and 5 bases at J, leaving 6 bases unmatched. CDR3 residues: CASSLWREPHEQYF. DNA of the CDR3: TGTGCCAGCAGCTTATGGCGGGAGCCCCACGAGCAGTACTTC.

This clone was seen once. This chain joins TRBV5-1 and TRBJ2-1; perhaps TRBD2 as D (5 bases). The germline gives CDR1 SGHRS, CDR2 YFSETQ. Between the trimmed V and J ends, which lost 0 bases and 1 base, there was a span of 11 bases. The CDR3 spans 16 residues. The CDR3 loop reads CASSLAGRTSYNEQFF. In DNA form, the CDR3 reads TGCGCCAGCAGCTTGGCCGGGCGGACTTCCTACAATGAGCAGTTCTTC.

This clone appeared once. The rearrangement links TRBV15 to TRBJ2-2, with 8 bases identical to TRBD2. The V and J ends lost 1 base and 3 bases, in that order; junction bases with no gene match: 10. This CDR3 is 18 amino acids long. Germline values: CDR1 LNHNV, CDR2 YYDKDF (reference sequence). The DNA for the CDR3 is TGTGCCACCAGCAGAGTCCCTCGGGAGGGAGGGGACACCGGGGAGCTGTTTTTT. Its protein product is CATSRVPREGGDTGELFF.

V is TRBV25-1 and J is TRBJ2-3, with TRBD2 matching over 10 bases. The germline V gene has CDR1 MGHDK and CDR2 SYGVNS. The CDR3 runs 18 residues. Unmatched junction bases numbered 12, after V lost 5 bases and J lost 1 base. The DNA of the CDR3 is TGTGCCAGCAGTTGTGGACTAGCGGCTCAGAGGGGCACAGATACGCAGTATTTT. This codes for CASSCGLAAQRGTDTQYF.

The rearrangement joins TRBV29-1 to TRBJ2-4; D gene uncertain. The germline CDR1 and CDR2 sequences are SQVTM and ANQGSEA. This CDR3 spans 13 amino acids. V dropped 4 bases and J dropped 0 bases, with 7 bases sitting between them. CDR3 nucleotide sequence: TGCAGCGTTGGACTCCTAGCCAAAAACATTCAGTACTTC. This gives the protein CSVGLLAKNIQYF.

The V call is TRBV6-1, the J call TRBJ2-1; 10 bases map to TRBD2. Germline V gene data show CDR1 as MNHNS and CDR2 as SASEGT. CDR3 length equals 15 residues. V shed 5 bases and J 8 bases; nucleotides not matched to a gene: 9. The CDR3 DNA reads TGTGCCAGCAGTAGCGTCACTAGCGGGATTTATGAGCAGTTCTTC. It codes for CASSSVTSGIYEQFF.

The chain employs TRBV13 and TRBJ2-5; 7 bases agree with TRBD2. With 0 bases clipped from V and 4 bases from J, the junction kept 17 bases outside the gene matches. This CDR3 has 19 residues. Germline CDR1 PRHDT, CDR2 FYEKMQ (reference sequence). The CDR3, as DNA: TGTGCCAGCAGCTTAGGGGCCCCAATGGGCGGGAGAGCTATAGAGACCCAGTACTTC. The encoded protein is CASSLGAPMGGRAIETQYF.

This chain joins TRBV7-9 and TRBJ2-7; unclear D gene. The V gene lost 5 bases and the J gene lost 3 bases, with 14 bases spanning the gap. The CDR3 runs to 14 residues. Germline CDR1 and CDR2: SEHNR and FQNEAQ (reference sequence). CDR3 nucleotide sequence: TGTGCCAGCAGCCGACGGAGCGAGAACTACGAGCAGTACTTC. This translates into CASSRRSENYEQYF.

CDR3 sequence (DNA): TGTGCCAGCAGATTCGGGACAGGGTTTCCCTACGAGCAGTACTTC. It specifies CASRFGTGFPYEQYF. The J gene is TRBJ2-7, the V gene TRBV27; 9 nucleotides match TRBD1. The CDR3 sequence is 15 residues long. With 6 bases clipped from V and 2 bases from J, the junction kept 8 bases outside the gene matches. Germline assignment: CDR1 MNHEY and CDR2 SMNVEV (reference sequence).

The rearrangement joins TRBV19 to TRBJ2-3, with 7 bases that match TRBD1. There are 14 residues in the CDR3. Germline assignment: CDR1 LNHDA and CDR2 SQIVND (reference sequence). Trimming at V came to 9 bases and at J to 2 bases, leaving 8 bases not matched to a gene. In DNA, the CDR3 is TGTGCCAGCGGTGGACAGGAGAACACAGATACGCAGTATTTT. This encodes CASGGQENTDTQYF.

The gene calls are TRBV28 and TRBJ2-7; D may be TRBD2 (5 bases). Deletions cut 7 bases from V and 6 bases from J, with 10 bases between. The CDR3 length is 11 residues. Germline-derived CDR1 and CDR2 are MDHEN and SYDVKM. The CDR3 DNA reads as TGTGCCAGCACCCTCCGGGGCGAGCAGTACTTC. This sequence encodes CASTLRGEQYF.

J is TRBJ2-7 and V is TRBV27, with TRBD1 matching 11 bases. Germline loops: CDR1 MNHEY, CDR2 SMNVEV (reference sequence). V dropped 2 bases and J dropped 3; count of bases not matched to a gene: 9. CDR3 length: 17 residues. CDR3 sequence reads: CASSLRRDRGAVYEQYF. CDR3 coding DNA: TGTGCCAGCAGTTTACGCCGGGACAGGGGGGCCGTCTACGAGCAGTACTTC.

J is TRBJ1-2 and V is TRBV19; 7 bases map to TRBD1. V lost 7 bases, J lost 4 bases, and 9 bases stayed unmatched. Germline V gene data show CDR1 as LNHDA and CDR2 as SQIVND (reference sequence). The CDR3 totals 14 residues. Here the CDR3 reads CASIDPQGTYGYTF. The CDR3 coding sequence is TGTGCCAGTATAGACCCACAGGGGACCTATGGCTACACCTTC.

This clone occurred once. The chain recombines TRBV11-2 with TRBJ2-5, with D possibly being TRBD1 (6 bases). This CDR3 is 15 amino acids long. The V end lost 5 bases, the J end lost 3 bases, and 16 bases lay between the germline ends. Germline V lookup: CDR1 SGHAT, CDR2 FQNNGV. The CDR3 nucleotides are TGTGCCAGCAGCAAACGACAGGAAGCAAAAGAGACCCAGTACTTC. Amino acids: CASSKRQEAKETQYF.

The rearrangement links TRBV6-1 to TRBJ2-2, with D perhaps TRBD2 (5 bases). The CDR3 extends over 13 amino acids. Trimming removed 4 bases from V and 3 bases from J, with 6 bases in between. Germline CDR1 is MNHNS and CDR2 is SASEGT. Here the CDR3 DNA reads TGTGCCAGCAGTGCCGGGGACACCGGGGAGCTGTTTTTT. Encoded protein: CASSAGDTGELFF.

The chain carries TRBV4-1 and TRBJ2-5, with 9 bases that match TRBD2. The germline V gene encodes CDR1 MGHRA and CDR2 YSYEKL. The V and J ends lost 1 base and 1 base, in that order; junction bases with no gene match: 4. The CDR3 is 16 amino acids. This CDR3 reads CASSQGAREGQETQYF. CDR3 nucleotide sequence: TGCGCCAGCAGCCAAGGTGCGCGGGAGGGCCAAGAGACCCAGTACTTC.

V is TRBV4-2 and J is TRBJ2-3, with 11 positions matching TRBD2. The V segment lost 3 bases and the J segment 5 bases; nucleotides outside the gene matches: 4. From germline, CDR1 is LGHNA and CDR2 YNFKEQ. The CDR3 has 15 residues. The DNA for the CDR3 is TGTGCCAGCAGCCACGGTGGGACTAGCGGAGATACGCAGTATTTT. Its protein is CASSHGGTSGDTQYF.

The chain employs TRBV23-1 and TRBJ2-7, with D perhaps matching TRBD2 (6 bases). TRBV23-1 is classed as an ORF, of uncertain function. With 2 bases removed from V and 9 bases from J, the gap between germline ends came to 17 bases. The length of the CDR3 is 14 residues. CDR3 nucleotides: TGCGCCAGCAGTCAAGGGGGACTCCTTTTGGGGCAGTACTTC. It yields the protein CASSQGGLLLGQYF.